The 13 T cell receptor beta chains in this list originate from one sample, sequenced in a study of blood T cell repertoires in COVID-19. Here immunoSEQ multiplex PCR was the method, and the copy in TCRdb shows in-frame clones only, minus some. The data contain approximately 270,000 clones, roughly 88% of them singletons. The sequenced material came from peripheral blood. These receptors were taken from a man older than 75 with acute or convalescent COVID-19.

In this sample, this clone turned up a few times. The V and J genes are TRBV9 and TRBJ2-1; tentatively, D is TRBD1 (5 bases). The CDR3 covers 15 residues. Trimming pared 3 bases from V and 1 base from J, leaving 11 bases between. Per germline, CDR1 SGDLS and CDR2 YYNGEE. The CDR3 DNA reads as TGTGCCAGCAGCGCCCAGGGTGGTTCCTACAATGAGCAGTTCTTC. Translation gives CASSAQGGSYNEQFF. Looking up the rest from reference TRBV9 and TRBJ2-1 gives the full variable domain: DSGVTQTPKHLITATGQRVTLRCSPRSGDLSVYWYQQSLDQGLQFLIQYYNGEERAKGNILERFSAQQFPDLHSELNLSSLELGDSALYFCASSAQGGSYNEQFFGPGTRLTVL.

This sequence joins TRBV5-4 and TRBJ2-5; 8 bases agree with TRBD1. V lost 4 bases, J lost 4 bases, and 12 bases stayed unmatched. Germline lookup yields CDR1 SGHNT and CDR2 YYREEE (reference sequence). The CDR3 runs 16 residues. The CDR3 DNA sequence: TGTGCCAGCAGCGGGGGGCGGCAGGGGGCAGGAGAGACCCAGTACTTC. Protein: CASSGGRQGAGETQYF.

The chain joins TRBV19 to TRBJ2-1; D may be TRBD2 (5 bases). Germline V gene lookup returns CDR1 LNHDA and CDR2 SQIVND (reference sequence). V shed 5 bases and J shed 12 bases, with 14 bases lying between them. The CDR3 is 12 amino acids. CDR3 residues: CASSPTQAGQFF. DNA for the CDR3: TGTGCCAGTAGTCCAACTCAGGCGGGGCAGTTCTTC.

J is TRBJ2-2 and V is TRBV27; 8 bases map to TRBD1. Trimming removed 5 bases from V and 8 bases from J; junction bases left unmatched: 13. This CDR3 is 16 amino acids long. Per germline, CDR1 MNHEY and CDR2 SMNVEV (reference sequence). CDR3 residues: CASSGTGTGAMGELFF. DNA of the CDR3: TGTGCCAGCAGTGGAACCGGGACAGGCGCCATGGGGGAGCTGTTTTTT.

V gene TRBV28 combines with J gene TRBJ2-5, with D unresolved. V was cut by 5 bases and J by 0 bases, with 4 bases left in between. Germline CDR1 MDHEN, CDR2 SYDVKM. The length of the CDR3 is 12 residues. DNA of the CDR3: TGTGCCAGCAGTCCCAACCAAGAGACCCAGTACTTC. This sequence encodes CASSPNQETQYF.

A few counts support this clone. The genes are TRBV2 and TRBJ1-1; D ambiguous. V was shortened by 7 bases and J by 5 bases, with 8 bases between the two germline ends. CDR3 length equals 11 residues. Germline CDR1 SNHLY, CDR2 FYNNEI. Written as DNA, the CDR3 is TGTGCCAGCAAGCGAGAAACTGAAGCTTTCTTT. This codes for CASKRETEAFF.

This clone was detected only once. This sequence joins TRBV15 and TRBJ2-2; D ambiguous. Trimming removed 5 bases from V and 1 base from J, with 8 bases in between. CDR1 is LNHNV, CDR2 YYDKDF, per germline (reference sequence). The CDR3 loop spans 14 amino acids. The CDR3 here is CATSRDWNTGELFF. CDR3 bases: TGTGCCACCAGCCGTGACTGGAACACCGGGGAGCTGTTTTTT.

In DNA form, the CDR3 reads TGTGCCAGCAGTGATCAGACAGGGGGCGAATCCGAGCAGTTCTTC. This translates into CASSDQTGGESEQFF. This chain connects TRBV28 to TRBJ2-1, with 10 bases fitting TRBD1. J was trimmed by 10 bases and V by 5 bases; bases with no gene match: 11. Germline V gene sequence: CDR1 MDHEN, CDR2 SYDVKM. There are 15 residues in the CDR3.

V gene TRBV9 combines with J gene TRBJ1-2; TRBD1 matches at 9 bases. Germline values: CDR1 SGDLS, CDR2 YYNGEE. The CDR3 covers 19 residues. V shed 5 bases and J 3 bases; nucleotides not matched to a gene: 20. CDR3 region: CASRRGSLPGQGMDYGYTF. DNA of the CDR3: TGTGCCAGCAGAAGGGGTTCCCTTCCAGGACAGGGGATGGACTATGGCTACACCTTC.

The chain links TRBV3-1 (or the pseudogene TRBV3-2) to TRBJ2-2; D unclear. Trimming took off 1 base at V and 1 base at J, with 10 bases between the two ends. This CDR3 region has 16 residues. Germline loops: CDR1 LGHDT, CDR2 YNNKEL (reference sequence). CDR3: CASSQVAVKNTGELFF. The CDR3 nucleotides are TGTGCCAGCAGCCAAGTGGCAGTTAAGAACACCGGGGAGCTGTTTTTT.

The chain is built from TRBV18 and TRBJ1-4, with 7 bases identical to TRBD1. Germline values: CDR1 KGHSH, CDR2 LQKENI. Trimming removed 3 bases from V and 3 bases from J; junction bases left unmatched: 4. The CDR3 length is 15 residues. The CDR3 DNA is TGTGCCAGCTCACCGGTGGGACAGCCTAATGAAAAACTGTTTTTT. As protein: CASSPVGQPNEKLFF.

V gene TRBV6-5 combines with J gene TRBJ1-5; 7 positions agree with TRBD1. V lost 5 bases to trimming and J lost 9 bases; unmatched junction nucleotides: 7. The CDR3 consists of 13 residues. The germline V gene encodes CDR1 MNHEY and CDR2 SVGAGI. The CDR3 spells CASSRDSLLPQHF. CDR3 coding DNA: TGTGCCAGCAGTCGGGACAGCCTCCTGCCCCAGCATTTT.

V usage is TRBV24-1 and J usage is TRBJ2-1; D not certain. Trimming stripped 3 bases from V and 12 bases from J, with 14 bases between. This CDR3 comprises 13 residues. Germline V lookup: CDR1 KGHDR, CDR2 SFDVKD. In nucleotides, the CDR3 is TGTGCCACCAGTGATCCGAAGATCCTAGGGCAGTTCTTC. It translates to CATSDPKILGQFF.